The clone carrying this T cell receptor beta chain occurred once. The target antigen is unknown. Sample time point: blood 2 weeks post-SBRT. Treatment described: 15 Gy SBRT to primary tumor, nephrectomy 4 weeks later. Radiation-treated patients gave blood at baseline, week 2 and week 4. This record comes from a study of radiation and T cells in renal cell carcinoma. Study-level points and caveats: From baseline, blood top tumor clonotypes peaked at 2 weeks post-radiation.

Produced via immunoSEQ multiplex PCR; TCRdb's table is partial and in-frame only. The profile shows about 120,000 clones, roughly four fifths of them singletons. The source was blood, collected from a patient whose treatment included radiotherapy and nephrectomy. This clonotype was sampled from an older woman with renal cell carcinoma.

CDR3 in DNA: TGTGCCAGCAGTAATCAGCGAGTGGCTACGCAGTATTTT. As protein: CASSNQRVATQYF. The rearrangement links TRBV6-5 to TRBJ2-3; no clear D gene. The CDR3 extends over 13 amino acids. V was trimmed by 5 bases and J by 8 bases, leaving 14 bases between them. From germline, CDR1 is MNHEY and CDR2 SVGAGI.